This T cell receptor (beta chain) originates from a study of cytomegalovirus exposure and HLA in healthy donors. Study context: Within an early data release were roughly 83 million unique TCRs drawn from HLA-typed donors.

General study points: In an earlier analysis, most TCR beta V segments were productive about 87% or about 30% of the time.

The PCR contained 60 Vbeta and 13 Jbeta primers. TCRdb's copy holds only in-frame clones and misses some; the assay was immunoSEQ multiplex PCR. The sample has around 170,000 clones; roughly 80% are singletons. Concerning this clone itself: Its antigen is as yet unknown.

V gave up 0 bases and J gave up 5 bases; unmatched junction bases: 7. The CDR3 runs 16 residues. Germline CDR1 LGHNA, CDR2 YSLEER. Source material: PBMCs. The V gene is TRBV4-3, the J gene TRBJ2-1; 7 nucleotides line up with TRBD2. This sequence was found in a man in his 60s in good health and CMV-seronegative. The CDR3 DNA follows: TGCGCCAGCAGCCAAGAGTGGCTAGCGGCGAACAATGAGCAGTTCTTC. It codes for CASSQEWLAANNEQFF.